The sequence of this T cell receptor beta chain was determined in a study of T cell repertoires in cytomegalovirus infection. The wider study: In public TCR beta signatures, there were indications of both CMV infection and matching HLA type.

The CDR3 runs to 13 residues. Trimming left V 10 bases short and J 2 bases short, with 15 bases between. One entry per CDR3 protein, called by TCRdb with MiXCR from the reads. The table includes more than 55,000 distinct CDR3 sequences, around 20% detected once. Of note for this clonotype: Antigen specificity is unknown. A much larger clone differs by one base, so this may be a read error.

The sample in question was CD8+ T cells from cultured PBMCs, obtained from culture after CMV antigen stimulation. The receptor's source is a human donor in good health (CMV status not recorded). Some clones in this sample may be carry-over from other donors' samples. The V call is TRBV12-3 or TRBV12-4, the J call TRBJ2-7; maybe TRBD2 (6 bases). The CDR3 region has the DNA TGTGCCATCAGAAGGGACTTACCCTACGAGCAGTACTTC. Amino acid sequence: CAIRRDLPYEQYF.